The rows below give T cell receptor beta chains drawn from one sample of a study of shared clonotypes between healthy human individuals. Profiled with immunoSEQ multiplex PCR; TCRdb holds only in-frame clones, not every one. The sample lists around 750,000 clones, 74% occurring once. The sequenced sample consisted of memory CD4+ T cells sorted from blood. These TCRs come from a woman aged 30 to 39 in good health. Both conserved end residues are part of each CDR3. D genes are given only for firm matches. Clone size appears in some rows only: once, few, many, or a class for an expanded clone.

>.|.|TRBV28|TRBJ1-4
CASSLLQGKGEKLFF
TGTGCCAGCAGTTTACTACAGGGCAAGGGTGAAAAACTGTTTTTT
>.|.|TRBV5-1|TRBJ1-1
CASRVHRELNTEAFF
TGCGCCAGCAGGGTCCACAGGGAATTGAACACTGAAGCTTTCTTT
>.|TRBD1|TRBV19|TRBJ2-5
CASGQGAQETQYF
TGTGCCAGCGGACAGGGGGCCCAAGAGACCCAGTACTTC
>.|.|TRBV14|TRBJ2-7
CASSPRSGEQYF
TGTGCCAGCAGCCCCCGAAGTGGAGAGCAGTACTTC
>.|TRBD1|TRBV4-1|TRBJ1-5
CASSQEQGVNSNQPQHF
TGCGCCAGCAGCCAAGAACAGGGGGTTAACAGCAATCAGCCCCAGCATTTT
>.|TRBD2|TRBV7-3|TRBJ2-1
CASSLLALHAGGSHNEQFF
TGTGCCAGCAGCTTACTGGCCCTACATGCGGGAGGGTCCCACAATGAGCAGTTCTTC
>many|.|TRBV9|TRBJ2-3
CASSYITDTQYF
TGTGCCAGCAGCTACATCACAGATACGCAGTATTTT
>many|.|TRBV6-5|TRBJ2-1
CASSYSNGDEQFF
TGTGCCAGCAGTTACTCAAACGGGGATGAGCAGTTCTTC
>.|TRBD2|TRBV19|TRBJ2-1
CASSRLAGLEEQFF
TGTGCCAGTAGTCGGCTAGCGGGGTTAGAGGAGCAGTTCTTC
>.|TRBD2|TRBV12-5|TRBJ2-1
CASGLATSGRAIAQFF
TGTGCTAGTGGTTTGGCAACTAGCGGGAGAGCCATTGCTCAGTTCTTC
>.|TRBD1|TRBV5-1|TRBJ1-3
CASSPTGSNTIYF
TGCGCCAGCAGCCCGACAGGGTCAAACACCATATATTTT
>.|.|TRBV5-1|TRBJ2-3
CASSLAGDSLLADTQYF
TGCGCCAGCAGCTTGGCCGGCGACAGTTTATTGGCAGATACGCAGTATTTT
>.|.|TRBV10-3|TRBJ2-7
CAISESAATYEQYF
TGTGCCATCAGTGAGAGCGCCGCTACCTACGAGCAGTACTTC
>.|.|TRBV5-6|TRBJ1-1
CASSLFTRPNTEAFF
TGTGCCAGCAGCTTGTTTACCAGACCTAACACTGAAGCTTTCTTT
>.|.|TRBV7-6|TRBJ1-1
CASSFAPTTEAFF
TGTGCCAGCAGCTTCGCTCCAACCACTGAAGCTTTCTTT
>once|.|TRBV5-1|TRBJ2-3
CASSADTDTQYF
TGCGCCAGCAGCGCAGACACAGATACGCAGTATTTT
>.|.|TRBV19|TRBJ1-5
CASSMSGGGQPQHF
TGTGCCAGTAGTATGTCGGGGGGCGGGCAGCCCCAGCATTTT
>.|TRBD1|TRBV19|TRBJ1-2
CASRDTGERGYTF
TGTGCCAGTAGAGATACAGGGGAGAGGGGCTACACCTTC
>.|.|TRBV19|TRBJ1-4
CASSPDKLNEKLFF
TGTGCCAGTAGCCCGGACAAATTAAATGAAAAACTGTTTTTT
>.|TRBD1|TRBV4-1|TRBJ1-6
CASSQVEGGTGEVGSPLHF
TGCGCCAGCAGCCAAGTCGAGGGAGGGACAGGGGAAGTGGGTTCACCCCTCCACTTT
>.|TRBD1|TRBV7-2|TRBJ2-2
CASSLSWGTVNTGELFF
TGTGCCAGCAGCTTATCTTGGGGGACAGTGAACACCGGGGAGCTGTTTTTT
>.|.|TRBV19|TRBJ2-1
CASSPRTESNEQFF
TGTGCCAGTAGTCCCCGGACAGAGAGCAATGAGCAGTTCTTC
>many|.|TRBV7-2|TRBJ1-4
CASSVRRGSTNEKLFF
TGTGCCAGCAGTGTGCGGCGAGGGTCTACTAATGAAAAACTGTTTTTT
>.|.|TRBV6-5|TRBJ2-7
CASSEWDEQYF
TGTGCCAGCAGTGAATGGGACGAGCAGTACTTC
>.|.|TRBV5-1|TRBJ2-4
CASSLGAPSGGVAKNIQYF
TGCGCCAGCAGCTTGGGTGCCCCATCCGGAGGTGTAGCCAAAAACATTCAGTACTTC
>.|.|TRBV7-2|TRBJ1-3
CASSLQGSSGNTIYF
TGTGCCAGCAGTCTCCAGGGGAGCTCTGGAAACACCATATATTTT
>few|TRBD2|TRBV6-5|TRBJ2-2
CASSKSGRVAGELFF
TGTGCCAGCAGTAAGAGCGGGAGGGTCGCCGGGGAGCTGTTTTTT
>few|.|TRBV11-2|TRBJ2-2
CASSATHDTGELFF
TGTGCCAGCAGCGCCACCCACGACACCGGGGAGCTGTTTTTT
>.|TRBD2|TRBV5-1|TRBJ2-3
CASKGLAGTDTQYF
TGCGCCAGCAAGGGACTAGCGGGCACAGATACGCAGTATTTT
>.|.|TRBV29-1|TRBJ2-7
CSGYLSGTTKQYF
TGCAGCGGGTACTTGTCGGGAACTACGAAGCAGTACTTC
>.|.|TRBV10-3|TRBJ1-5
CAISDGGSGGSNQPQHF
TGTGCCATCAGTGATGGGGGCTCGGGTGGTAGCAATCAGCCCCAGCATTTT
>many|TRBD2|TRBV5-4|TRBJ2-3
CASSQESGSLGDTQYF
TGTGCCAGCAGCCAGGAGAGCGGGAGTCTAGGAGATACGCAGTATTTT
>.|TRBD1|TRBV28|TRBJ2-2
CASSPPGIGTGGHGELFF
TGTGCCAGCAGCCCCCCCGGTATTGGGACAGGGGGTCACGGGGAGCTGTTTTTT
>once|.|TRBV19|TRBJ2-1
CASSIDGRGANEQFF
TGTGCCAGTAGTATAGACGGTAGGGGGGCCAATGAGCAGTTCTTC
>few|TRBD1|TRBV5-6|TRBJ1-1
CASRRGQLNTEAFF
TGTGCCAGCAGGCGGGGACAGTTGAACACTGAAGCTTTCTTT
>.|.|TRBV6-6|TRBJ2-1
CASSPLATSSYNEQFF
TGTGCCAGCAGCCCTTTAGCGACTAGCTCCTACAATGAGCAGTTCTTC
>few|.|TRBV18|TRBJ2-5
CASSAGGQETQYF
TGTGCCAGCTCCGCCGGGGGCCAAGAGACCCAGTACTTC
>.|.|TRBV19|TRBJ2-7
CASSMRGYYEQYF
TGTGCCAGTAGTATGAGGGGATATTACGAGCAGTACTTC
>many|TRBD1|TRBV19|TRBJ2-7
CASSMAPIQGVFTYEQYF
TGTGCCAGTAGTATGGCTCCAATTCAGGGGGTTTTTACCTACGAGCAGTACTTC
>.|.|TRBV5-4|TRBJ2-3
CASSLRTTTDTQYF
TGTGCCAGCAGCTTGAGGACCACCACAGATACGCAGTATTTT
>once|TRBD1|TRBV28|TRBJ1-5
CASSPGGDSYQPQHF
TGTGCCAGCAGTCCCGGTGGGGACAGCTATCAGCCCCAGCATTTT
>.|.|TRBV5-4|TRBJ2-7
CASSPLLGYEQYF
TGTGCCAGCAGCCCTCTGCTCGGCTACGAGCAGTACTTC
>once|.|TRBV5-1|TRBJ1-5
CASSLAAGVNYPQHF
TGCGCCAGCAGCTTGGCGGCAGGGGTAAATTACCCCCAGCATTTT
>.|.|TRBV5-6|TRBJ1-4
CASSFFGGDEKLFF
TGTGCCAGCAGCTTTTTTGGTGGGGATGAAAAACTGTTTTTT
>.|.|TRBV2|TRBJ1-2
CASSAHYGYTF
TGTGCCAGCAGTGCCCACTATGGCTACACCTTC
>.|.|TRBV5-1|TRBJ1-2
CASSPDGQGTGYTF
TGCGCCAGCAGCCCTGATGGGCAGGGGACAGGCTACACCTTC
>.|.|TRBV5-1|TRBJ2-2
CASTGPANTGELFF
TGCGCCAGCACCGGGCCGGCGAACACCGGGGAGCTGTTTTTT
>.|TRBD1|TRBV5-8|TRBJ2-3
CASTNNRGRTDTQYF
TGTGCCAGCACCAACAACAGGGGGCGGACAGATACGCAGTATTTT
>.|.|TRBV9|TRBJ1-4
CASSTDRGEKLFF
TGTGCCAGCAGCACCGACCGGGGGGAAAAACTGTTTTTT
>.|TRBD2|TRBV19|TRBJ2-3
CASSIQGGTDTQYF
TGTGCCAGTAGTATACAGGGAGGGACAGATACGCAGTATTTT
>few|.|TRBV28|TRBJ1-1
CASSPRRGTEAFF
TGTGCCAGCAGCCCTCGGCGGGGCACTGAAGCTTTCTTT
>.|.|TRBV25-1|TRBJ1-1
CASSRTGFNTEAFF
TGTGCCAGCAGCAGAACAGGGTTCAACACTGAAGCTTTCTTT
>few|TRBD2|TRBV27|TRBJ2-2
CASSGSGTSRSTGELFF
TGTGCCAGCAGTGGATCCGGGACTAGCAGATCCACCGGGGAGCTGTTTTTT
>.|.|TRBV5-1|TRBJ1-5
CASSLEGGQPQHF
TGCGCCAGCAGCTTGGAGGGTGGACAGCCCCAGCATTTT
>.|.|TRBV25-1|TRBJ2-1
CASSEEASAYNEQFF
TGTGCCAGCAGTGAAGAGGCTAGCGCCTACAATGAGCAGTTCTTC
>.|.|TRBV6-5|TRBJ2-1
CASSYSRTRVLGEQFF
TGTGCCAGCAGTTACTCGCGGACAAGGGTATTGGGTGAGCAGTTCTTC
>.|TRBD2|TRBV9|TRBJ2-1
CASSVLAGPYNEQFF
TGTGCCAGCAGCGTCTTAGCGGGACCCTACAATGAGCAGTTCTTC
>.|.|TRBV9|TRBJ2-7
CARVLDEQYF
TGTGCCAGGGTTTTAGACGAGCAGTACTTC
>.|TRBD1|TRBV19|TRBJ2-3
CASSKKVPGQGNTDTQYF
TGTGCCAGTAGTAAAAAAGTCCCGGGACAGGGGAACACAGATACGCAGTATTTT